This TCR beta chain was retrieved from a study of blood T cell repertoires in COVID-19. Overall study context: Samples taken during acute and convalescent COVID-19 were collected in the United States, Italy and Spain. PBMCs, B-cell-depleted T cells, or T cells provided the cDNA or gDNA that made up the material.

Participant ages covered about 18 to 100 years across 24 US areas. The study counted Cohort 3 donors as recovered given two negative PCRs, clearance, or symptom resolution. The assay was immunoSEQ multiplex PCR, and TCRdb's table has in-frame clones only and misses some. The data contain 390,000 or so clones, approximately 90% of them singletons. The sample holds many counts of this clone. Trimming took 6 bases from V and 11 from J; bases not matched to a gene: 10. The CDR3 has 13 amino acids. Germline values: CDR1 MDHEN, CDR2 SYDVKM. This receptor was identified in a woman aged 45-60 years who had recovered from COVID-19. The V and J genes are TRBV28 and TRBJ1-1; TRBD1 matches at 9 bases. The source material was PBMCs or T cells enriched from blood (not recorded which). Written as DNA, the CDR3 is TGTGCCAGCAGCCGCGGGGACAGGGTTAATGCTTTCTTT. Its translation: CASSRGDRVNAFF.